This is a list of T cell receptor beta chains from one sample in a study of PD-1 and CTLA-4 blockade in melanoma. Assay: immunoSEQ multiplex PCR; the TCRdb copy retains only in-frame clones and omits some. Seen here are tens of thousands of clones, approximately 90% observed once, and the top ten hold over 8.5%. The sequencing here drew on CD8+ T cells from peripheral blood, taken from a patient given anti-PD-1 treatment. These receptor sequences come from a human donor with melanoma. Each CDR3 is given with its conserved first and last residue. The D gene is left open where the match is weak. Only part of the rows carry a size: once, few, many, or a class if the clone is expanded.

v_call,cdr3_length,clone_size,j_call,d_call,cdr3_nt,cdr3_aa
TRBV28,12,-,TRBJ2-1,-,TGTGCCAGCAGGCCCTATAGTAGCGAGCAGTTCTTC,CASRPYSSEQFF
TRBV4-1,13,-,TRBJ1-1,-,TGCGCCAGCAGCCAAGTTACGAACACTGAAGCTTTCTTT,CASSQVTNTEAFF
TRBV14,17,once,TRBJ2-3,TRBD2,TGTGCCAGCAGCCAAGAAAGACTAGCGGGAGGAGCAGATACGCAGTATTTT,CASSQERLAGGADTQYF
TRBV7-9,14,-,TRBJ1-4,-,TGTGCCAGCGGAGGATGGGGGCAGGAAGAAAAACTGTTTTTT,CASGGWGQEEKLFF
TRBV2,17,-,TRBJ2-1,TRBD2,TGTGCCAGCAGTGAAGGAATAGCGGGAGGGTTTCTCAATGAGCAGTTCTTC,CASSEGIAGGFLNEQFF
TRBV11-2,14,-,TRBJ2-5,-,TGTGCCAGCAGCTCCCACCGGGGATGGGAGACCCAGTACTTC,CASSSHRGWETQYF
TRBV3-1/TRBV3-2,14,-,TRBJ2-5,-,TGTGCCAGCAGCCAATCCCCCGGAGGAGAGACCCAGTACTTC,CASSQSPGGETQYF
TRBV30,14,-,TRBJ2-4,TRBD2,TGTGCCTGGAGTGTCAGCGGGGGCAAAAACATTCAGTACTTC,CAWSVSGGKNIQYF
TRBV6-7,19,-,TRBJ2-7,TRBD1,TGTGCCAGCAGTTACTCGGTCTGGCAGGGGACAGGGTTTTTCTACGAGCAGTACTTC,CASSYSVWQGTGFFYEQYF
TRBV7-9,15,-,TRBJ2-5,-,TGTGCCAGCAGTCCCGGTGGGGGAGCAGGAGAGACCCAGTACTTC,CASSPGGGAGETQYF